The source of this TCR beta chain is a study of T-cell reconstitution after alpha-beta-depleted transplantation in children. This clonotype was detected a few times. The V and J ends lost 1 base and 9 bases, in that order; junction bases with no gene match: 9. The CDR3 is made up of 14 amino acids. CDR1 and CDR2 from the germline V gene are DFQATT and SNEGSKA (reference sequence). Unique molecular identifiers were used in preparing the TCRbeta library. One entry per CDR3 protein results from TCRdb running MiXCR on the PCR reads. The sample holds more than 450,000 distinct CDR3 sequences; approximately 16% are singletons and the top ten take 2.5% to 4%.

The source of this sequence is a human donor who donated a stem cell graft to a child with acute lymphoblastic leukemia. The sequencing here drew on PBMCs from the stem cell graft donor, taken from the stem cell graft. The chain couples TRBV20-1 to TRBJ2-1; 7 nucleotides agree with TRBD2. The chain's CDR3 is CSARVGLVVAEQFF. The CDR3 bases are TGCAGTGCTAGAGTAGGACTAGTGGTGGCTGAGCAGTTCTTC.